Listed here are 32 T cell receptor beta chains from one sample, sequenced in a study of blood T cell repertoires in COVID-19. Libraries were prepared by immunoSEQ multiplex PCR; TCRdb keeps only in-frame clonotypes and omits some of them. The sample consists of 170,000 or so clones, more than 75% of them appearing once. The sequencing input was peripheral blood. The receptors originated from a woman in her 70s with COVID-19, enrolled during active disease.

The chain joins TRBV12-3 or TRBV12-4 to TRBJ2-7, with D possibly TRBD1 on 5 matching bases. The V end was cut by 2 bases, the J end by 4 bases, with 9 bases between. This CDR3 is 13 amino acids long. CDR3 sequence: CASSLRGSYEQYF. The CDR3 DNA reads as TGTGCCAGCAGTTTAAGGGGTTCATACGAGCAGTACTTC.

This chain links TRBV13 with TRBJ1-2; TRBD1 aligns across 7 bases. The junction had 4 bases not matched to a gene; V was cut back by 5 bases and J by 4 bases. From germline, CDR1 is PRHDT and CDR2 FYEKMQ (reference sequence). CDR3 size: 13 residues. CDR3 amino acids: CASSEHRGYGYTF. As DNA, the CDR3 is TGTGCCAGCAGCGAACACAGGGGCTATGGCTACACCTTC.

The count of this clone is one. The chain employs TRBV29-1 and TRBJ1-2, with 9 bases lining up with TRBD1. In germline, CDR1 is SQVTM, CDR2 ANQGSEA. V lost 4 bases and J lost 2; bases outside the gene matches: 5. The CDR3 length is 14 residues. The DNA of the CDR3 is TGCAGCGTTGCAGGGACAGGGAGGAACTATGGCTACACCTTC. Its translation: CSVAGTGRNYGYTF. Looking up the rest from reference TRBV29-1 and TRBJ1-2 gives the full variable domain: SAVISQKPSRDICQRGTSLTIQCQVDSQVTMMFWYRQQPGQSLTLIATANQGSEATYESGFVIDKFPISRPNLTFSTLTVSNMSPEDSSIYLCSVAGTGRNYGYTFGSGTRLTVV.

The J gene is TRBJ2-3, the V gene TRBV6-4, with 7 positions matching TRBD2. Germline trimming cut 6 bases from V and 0 bases from J; bases unmatched to any gene: 3. The CDR3 is made up of 14 amino acids. Germline loops: CDR1 MRHNA, CDR2 SNTAGT. In DNA, the CDR3 is TGTGCCAGCAGCGCTAGCGGCAGCACAGATACGCAGTATTTT. This sequence encodes CASSASGSTDTQYF.

This sequence joins TRBV9 and TRBJ1-2, with 9 nucleotides matching TRBD1. The CDR3 loop spans 15 amino acids. J gave up 5 bases and V 3 bases, and 8 bases lay outside the gene matches. The V gene's germline CDR1 is SGDLS and CDR2 YYNGEE. The CDR3 reads CASSASGQGRYGYTF. DNA of the CDR3: TGTGCCAGCAGCGCAAGCGGACAGGGGAGGTATGGCTACACCTTC.

This clone was counted a single time. The J gene is TRBJ2-1, the V gene TRBV3-1 (or the pseudogene TRBV3-2); TRBD1 aligns across 9 bases. With 1 base clipped from V and 4 bases from J, the junction kept 2 bases outside the gene matches. Per germline, CDR1 LGHDT and CDR2 YNNKEL (reference sequence). CDR3 size: 15 residues. In nucleotides, the CDR3 is TGTGCCAGCAGCCAAGGGACAGGGGTGTACAATGAGCAGTTCTTC. It yields the protein CASSQGTGVYNEQFF.

This chain connects TRBV4-1 to TRBJ2-7, with TRBD2 identical over 9 bases. With 1 base clipped from V and 4 bases from J, the junction kept 8 bases outside the gene matches. The CDR3 sequence is 16 residues long. CDR1 is MGHRA and CDR2 is YSYEKL in the germline V gene. The CDR3 here is CASSQGSVLAGYEQYF. Here the CDR3 DNA reads TGCGCCAGCAGCCAAGGGTCAGTACTAGCGGGTTACGAGCAGTACTTC.

The chain combines TRBV28 with TRBJ2-1, with a possible D match to TRBD2 (5 bases). Between the trimmed V and J ends, which lost 7 bases and 5 bases, there was a span of 6 bases. Germline V gene lookup returns CDR1 MDHEN and CDR2 SYDVKM. The CDR3 contains 11 residues. The CDR3, as DNA: TGTGCCAGCACGACTAACAATGAGCAGTTCTTC. Its protein is CASTTNNEQFF.

This clone was counted only a few times. V usage is TRBV30 and J usage is TRBJ1-1; 8 bases are a match to TRBD1. Germline CDR1 and CDR2: GTSNPN and SVGIG (reference sequence). The trim removed 4 bases at V and 1 base at J, leaving 8 bases unmatched. The CDR3 spans 15 residues. For the CDR3, the DNA is TGTGCCTGGAACCAGAAAGACAGGGGGAACACTGAAGCTTTCTTT. The encoded protein is CAWNQKDRGNTEAFF.

The chain employs TRBV19 and TRBJ2-7; 7 nucleotides match TRBD1. V lost 0 bases, J lost 0 bases, and 2 bases stayed unmatched. This CDR3 has 15 amino acids. The germline CDR1 and CDR2 sequences are LNHDA and SQIVND (reference sequence). CDR3 bases: TGTGCCAGTAGTATAGATAGGACAGGCTCCTACGAGCAGTACTTC. Its protein product is CASSIDRTGSYEQYF. The whole variable domain, remainder taken from reference TRBV19 and TRBJ2-7, is DGGITQSPKYLFRKEGQNVTLSCEQNLNHDAMYWYRQDPGQGLRLIYYSQIVNDFQKGDIAEGYSVSREKKESFPLTVTSAQKNPTAFYLCASSIDRTGSYEQYFGPGTRLTVT.

This sequence joins TRBV4-2 and TRBJ2-6; 10 nucleotides align to TRBD2. V dropped 1 base and J dropped 0; count of bases not matched to a gene: 3. This CDR3 has 18 amino acids. Per the germline V gene, CDR1 is LGHNA and CDR2 is YNFKEQ. The CDR3 protein is CASSQAAGGASGANVLTF. The DNA for the CDR3 is TGTGCCAGCAGCCAAGCAGCGGGAGGGGCCTCTGGGGCCAACGTCCTGACTTTC.

The chain couples TRBV7-9 to TRBJ1-5; D possibly corresponds to TRBD1 (6 bases). The length of the CDR3 is 13 residues. V lost 6 bases to trimming and J lost 9 bases, with 15 bases between them. Germline V CDR1 and CDR2: SEHNR, FQNEAQ (reference sequence). CDR3 coding DNA: TGTGCCAGCAGTGAACAGGGTTCGGGGCCCCAGCATTTT. This sequence encodes CASSEQGSGPQHF. The variable domain in full, completed from reference TRBV7-9 and TRBJ1-5, reads DTGVSQNPRHKITKRGQNVTFRCDPISEHNRLYWYRQTLGQGPEFLTYFQNEAQLEKSRLLSDRFSAERPKGSFSTLEIQRTEQGDSAMYLCASSEQGSGPQHFGDGTRLSIL.

V usage is TRBV19 and J usage is TRBJ1-2; tentatively, D is TRBD1 (5 bases). The germline V and J ends were trimmed by 5 bases and 1 base, with 11 bases remaining between them. The CDR3 consists of 14 residues. CDR1 and CDR2 from the germline V gene are LNHDA and SQIVND (reference sequence). The CDR3 is CASSPDRVNYGYTF. The CDR3 DNA reads TGTGCCAGTAGTCCAGACAGAGTTAACTATGGCTACACCTTC.

The V call is TRBV3-1 (or the pseudogene TRBV3-2), the J call TRBJ1-1, with D perhaps TRBD1 (6 bases). This CDR3 has 15 amino acids. CDR1 is LGHDT, CDR2 YNNKEL, per germline (reference sequence). Trimming stripped 4 bases from V and 3 bases from J, with 15 bases between. CDR3 protein: CASSRPGQFHTEAFF. CDR3 DNA: TGTGCCAGCAGCCGACCAGGACAGTTCCACACTGAAGCTTTCTTT.

The J gene is TRBJ1-4, the V gene TRBV15, with D possibly matching TRBD1 (6 bases). Germline V gives CDR1 LNHNV, CDR2 YYDKDF (reference sequence). The V end lost 5 bases, the J end lost 3 bases, and 13 bases lay between the germline ends. This CDR3 spans 15 amino acids. DNA of the CDR3: TGTGCCACCAGCGACTACAGGGTTCCTAATGAAAAACTGTTTTTT. This sequence encodes CATSDYRVPNEKLFF.

The V and J genes are TRBV5-1 and TRBJ1-1; D gene ambiguous. The CDR3 totals 13 residues. Trimming left V 5 bases short and J 7 bases short, with 15 bases between. The germline CDR1 and CDR2 sequences are SGHRS and YFSETQ. CDR3 sequence (DNA): TGCGCCAGCAGTCAAAGGGCGGAGGGTGAAGCTTTCTTT. Translated, it gives CASSQRAEGEAFF. Full variable domain (rest looked up from reference TRBV5-1 and TRBJ1-1): KAGVTQTPRYLIKTRGQQVTLSCSPISGHRSVSWYQQTPGQGLQFLFEYFSETQRNKGNFPGRFSGRQFSNSRSEMNVSTLELGDSALYLCASSQRAEGEAFFGQGTRLTVV.

V usage is TRBV29-1 and J usage is TRBJ2-5; 10 bases map to TRBD1. After removal of 6 bases from V and 5 bases from J, the junction contained 9 bases not matched to a gene. In germline, CDR1 is SQVTM, CDR2 ANQGSEA. The CDR3 length is 14 residues. CDR3: CSVAAGTGAETQYF. The CDR3 DNA is TGCAGCGTCGCTGCCGGGACAGGGGCGGAGACCCAGTACTTC.

This clone has only a few counts. The rearrangement uses TRBV10-1 and TRBJ2-7; TRBD1 matches 10 bases. The CDR3 consists of 14 residues. The germline V gene encodes CDR1 WNHNN and CDR2 SYGVQD (reference sequence). Germline trimming cut 6 bases from V and 5 bases from J; bases unmatched to any gene: 7. The CDR3 spells CASSFDRGRNEQYF. The CDR3 DNA reads TGCGCCAGCAGCTTTGACAGGGGGCGAAACGAGCAGTACTTC.

The chain links TRBV5-1 to TRBJ2-3; TRBD2 is a possible D gene (6 bases). This CDR3 is built from 15 residues. V was clipped by 5 bases and J by 0 bases, with 13 bases between them. Germline CDR1 SGHRS, CDR2 YFSETQ. The CDR3 here is CASSLAALSTDTQYF. DNA for the CDR3: TGCGCCAGCAGTTTAGCGGCCCTTAGCACAGATACGCAGTATTTT.

This chain links TRBV18 with TRBJ2-1, with 7 bases aligning to TRBD1. The CDR3 sequence is 11 residues long. CDR1 is KGHSH and CDR2 is LQKENI in the germline V gene. V lost 6 bases and J lost 15; bases outside the gene matches: 8. CDR3 in amino acids: CASSGGQVWFF. DNA for the CDR3: TGTGCCAGCTCGGGCGGACAGGTGTGGTTCTTC.

This chain joins TRBV29-1 and TRBJ2-7, with 7 bases that match TRBD1. The CDR3 extends over 12 amino acids. Germline V gene lookup returns CDR1 SQVTM and CDR2 ANQGSEA. J was trimmed by 6 bases and V by 0 bases; bases with no gene match: 2. The CDR3 loop is CSVEEGGAEQYF. The CDR3, as DNA: TGCAGCGTTGAAGAAGGGGGCGCCGAGCAGTACTTC.

The rearrangement uses TRBV29-1 and TRBJ2-1; 12 bases agree with TRBD2. Trimming took 7 bases from V and 4 from J; bases not matched to a gene: 5. The CDR3 totals 14 residues. Germline-derived CDR1 and CDR2 are SQVTM and ANQGSEA. The CDR3 DNA reads as TGCAGCGCCCCGACTAGCGGGGGTTACAATGAGCAGTTCTTC. As protein: CSAPTSGGYNEQFF.

This chain's CDR3 is CASSSTGGSYTEAFF. The CDR3 DNA reads TGTGCCAGCAGTTCCACAGGGGGGAGTTACACTGAAGCTTTCTTT. The V and J genes are TRBV28 and TRBJ1-1; 8 bases fit TRBD1. The CDR3 is made up of 15 amino acids. Germline values: CDR1 MDHEN, CDR2 SYDVKM. The trim removed 4 bases at V and 3 bases at J, leaving 7 bases unmatched. The full variable domain, in which reference TRBV28 and TRBJ1-1 provide the parts outside the CDR3, is DVKVTQSSRYLVKRTGEKVFLECVQDMDHENMFWYRQDPGLGLRLIYFSYDVKMKEKGDIPEGYSVSREKKERFSLILESASTNQTSMYLCASSSTGGSYTEAFFGQGTRLTVV.

The rearrangement links TRBV4-1 to TRBJ1-5; D unresolved. CDR1 is MGHRA, CDR2 YSYEKL, per germline. This CDR3 is 18 amino acids long. The V end was cut by 0 bases, the J end by 0 bases, with 15 bases between. CDR3 in amino acids: CASSQDLAPHYSNQPQHF. For the CDR3, the DNA is TGCGCCAGCAGCCAAGATCTGGCACCGCACTATAGCAATCAGCCCCAGCATTTT.

The rearrangement links TRBV5-1 to TRBJ1-5; no firm D call. CDR1 is SGHRS, CDR2 YFSETQ, per germline. V was shortened by 5 bases and J by 2 bases, with 11 bases between the two germline ends. The CDR3 loop spans 14 amino acids. The CDR3 bases are TGCGCCAGCAGTGAGGGCTCGGGCAATCAGCCCCAGCATTTT. Protein: CASSEGSGNQPQHF.

This clone was observed a few times. V usage is TRBV6-1 and J usage is TRBJ1-6, with TRBD1 matching 9 bases. J lost 10 bases, V lost 0 bases, and 13 bases had no gene match. This CDR3 has 18 residues. Germline V gene lookup returns CDR1 MNHNS and CDR2 SASEGT. CDR3 nucleotides: TGTGCCAGCAGTGAAGCGGTTGAAGGGGGGACAGGGAGCTCACCCCTCCACTTT. This sequence encodes CASSEAVEGGTGSSPLHF.

This chain uses TRBV27 with TRBJ1-6; TRBD1 might be the D (6 bases). This CDR3 has 14 amino acids. Germline CDR1 MNHEY, CDR2 SMNVEV (reference sequence). Trimming cost V 3 bases and J 6 bases, with 9 bases left between them. CDR3 loop: CASSLTGINSPLHF. In DNA, the CDR3 is TGTGCCAGCAGTTTGACAGGAATTAATTCACCCCTCCACTTT.

The chain couples TRBV12-5 to TRBJ2-6; no definite D call. CDR1 and CDR2 (germline): LGHNT, FRNRAP. V was shortened by 6 bases and J by 1 base, with 4 bases between the two germline ends. The CDR3 runs 13 residues. Here the CDR3 reads CASGLSGANVLTF. The CDR3 bases are TGTGCTAGTGGCCTTTCTGGGGCCAACGTCCTGACTTTC.

The chain has TRBV20-1 and TRBJ2-7, with 8 bases matching TRBD1. Germline V gene lookup returns CDR1 DFQATT and CDR2 SNEGSKA (reference sequence). The CDR3 length is 15 residues. Unmatched junction bases numbered 8, after V lost 3 bases and J lost 1 base. In nucleotides, the CDR3 is TGCAGTGCTAGTGACGGACAGGGAATTTCCTACGAGCAGTACTTC. It translates to CSASDGQGISYEQYF.

The chain employs TRBV24-1 and TRBJ2-7, with 11 nucleotides matching TRBD1. The CDR3 runs to 14 residues. Trimming removed 7 bases from V and 4 bases from J; junction bases left unmatched: 5. Germline-derived CDR1 and CDR2 are KGHDR and SFDVKD. CDR3: CATSRTGGSYEQYF. CDR3 nucleotide sequence: TGTGCCACCAGCAGGACAGGGGGCTCGTACGAGCAGTACTTC.

This clone was recorded once. The chain couples TRBV7-2 to TRBJ2-1; 9 bases match TRBD2. Losses at the gene ends were 5 bases for V and 15 bases for J; bases not matched to a gene: 5. Germline V gene data show CDR1 as SGHTA and CDR2 as FQGNSA. This CDR3 region has 11 residues. DNA of the CDR3: TGTGCCAGCAGCGCAGGGACTAGCCTGTTCTTC. Its translation is CASSAGTSLFF. Full variable domain (outside the CDR3, taken from reference TRBV7-2 and TRBJ2-1): GAGVSQSPSNKVTEKGKDVELRCDPISGHTALYWYRQSLGQGLEFLIYFQGNSAPDKSGLPSDRFSAERTGGSVSTLTIQRTQQEDSAVYLCASSAGTSLFFGPGTRLTVL.

The rearrangement joins TRBV6-5 to TRBJ2-7; 9 bases align to TRBD2. V lost 7 bases, J lost 2 bases, and 9 bases stayed unmatched. The CDR3 consists of 15 residues. Germline V gives CDR1 MNHEY, CDR2 SVGAGI. Here the CDR3 reads CASTKASSGAYEQYF. The CDR3 DNA reads as TGTGCCAGCACCAAGGCATCTAGCGGGGCCTACGAGCAGTACTTC.